Listed here are 9 T cell receptor beta chains from one sample, sequenced in a study of response to subunit inactivated influenza vaccine. Using its own MiXCR run on the RT-PCR reads, TCRdb lists one record per CDR3 protein. The sample yields 200,000 to 300,000 distinct CDR3 sequences, more than 10% seen once. The specimen was non-naive T cells sorted from PBMCs, collected less than 15 days before vaccination. These receptors came from a man between 50 and 59 years old who received an inactivated influenza vaccine.

The chain uses TRBV6-5 and TRBJ2-4; D may be TRBD1 (5 bases). With 0 bases removed from V and 3 bases from J, the gap between germline ends came to 15 bases. Germline V gives CDR1 MNHEY, CDR2 SVGAGI. This CDR3 has 17 residues. CDR3 nucleotides: TGTGCCAGCAGTTACTCGAAGGGGTTGTCGGGCAAAAACATTCAGTACTTC. Amino acid sequence: CASSYSKGLSGKNIQYF.

The table lists this clonotype with a few counts. The genes are TRBV5-1 and TRBJ1-4; D gene ambiguous. The CDR3 is made up of 19 amino acids. Looked up from germline, CDR1 is SGHRS and CDR2 is YFSETQ. The V gene lost 0 bases and the J gene lost 0 bases, with 18 bases spanning the gap. This CDR3 is CASSLGSSGYGATNEKLFF. The DNA for the CDR3 is TGCGCCAGCAGCTTGGGTTCGTCAGGTTATGGGGCAACTAATGAAAAACTGTTTTTT. Full variable domain (rest looked up from reference TRBV5-1 and TRBJ1-4): KAGVTQTPRYLIKTRGQQVTLSCSPISGHRSVSWYQQTPGQGLQFLFEYFSETQRNKGNFPGRFSGRQFSNSRSEMNVSTLELGDSALYLCASSLGSSGYGATNEKLFFGSGTQLSVL.

This clonotype was seen more than once but under ten times. The CDR3 sequence is CSAQREGEFF. The CDR3, as DNA: TGCAGTGCCCAGCGGGAGGGGGAGTTCTTC. The chain is built from TRBV20-1 and TRBJ2-1, with 10 positions matching TRBD2. V shed 6 bases, J shed 14 bases, and the junction held 4 bases outside the gene matches. The CDR3 spans 10 residues. Germline V CDR1 and CDR2: DFQATT, SNEGSKA (reference sequence).

The sample holds many counts of this clonotype. This rearrangement joins TRBV10-3 to TRBJ2-3; D is undetermined. This CDR3 region has 12 residues. With 8 bases removed from V and 4 bases from J, the gap between germline ends came to 10 bases. CDR1 is ENHRY and CDR2 is SYGVKD in the germline V gene. CDR3 protein: CAIGAPADTQYF. As DNA, the CDR3 is TGTGCCATCGGAGCACCAGCAGATACGCAGTATTTT.

The table lists this clonotype with a few counts. The chain links TRBV5-6 to TRBJ2-3; 9 bases are a match to TRBD1. The CDR3 is 20 amino acids. The germline gives CDR1 SGHDT, CDR2 YYEEEE. The V segment lost 0 bases and the J segment 2 bases; nucleotides outside the gene matches: 16. CDR3 region: CASSLGTGAFASETTDTQYF. The DNA of the CDR3 is TGTGCCAGCAGCTTGGGGACAGGGGCATTCGCGTCTGAAACCACAGATACGCAGTATTTT.

This clonotype was counted between two and nine times. The chain couples TRBV20-1 to TRBJ1-5, with unresolved D. The germline V gene encodes CDR1 DFQATT and CDR2 SNEGSKA (reference sequence). The CDR3 covers 13 residues. The germline V and J ends were trimmed by 4 bases and 4 bases, with 11 bases remaining between them. The CDR3, as DNA: TGCAGTGCTACGAAGATGGGGAATCAGCCCCAGCATTTT. Protein sequence: CSATKMGNQPQHF.

This clonotype was counted between two and nine times. V and J are TRBV6-5 and TRBJ2-6; possible D gene TRBD2, 7 bases. The V gene's germline CDR1 is MNHEY and CDR2 SVGAGI. Deletions cut 2 bases from V and 4 bases from J, with 21 bases between. The CDR3 has 19 residues. The CDR3 nucleotides are TGTGCCAGCAGTTACCTGCTTAAGGCGGGGGCGGCCGGGGCCAACGTCCTGACTTTC. This gives the protein CASSYLLKAGAAGANVLTF.

This clonotype was observed a few times. The V gene is TRBV14, the J gene TRBJ1-2, with 7 bases matching TRBD1. CDR1 is SGHDN and CDR2 is FVKESK in the germline V gene. Trimming took 1 base from V and 9 from J; bases not matched to a gene: 5. The CDR3 is 13 residues long. Here the CDR3 reads CASSQGQGRRYTF. CDR3 bases: TGTGCCAGCAGCCAAGGACAGGGACGGCGCTACACCTTC.

The chain links TRBV9 to TRBJ2-1; 11 bases are shared with TRBD2. This CDR3 contains 15 residues. Germline trimming cut 0 bases from V and 8 bases from J; bases unmatched to any gene: 4. Germline V CDR1 and CDR2: SGDLS, YYNGEE. The CDR3 DNA follows: TGTGCCAGCAGCGTAGGTACTAGCGGGAGTCATGAGCAGTTCTTC. It translates to CASSVGTSGSHEQFF.